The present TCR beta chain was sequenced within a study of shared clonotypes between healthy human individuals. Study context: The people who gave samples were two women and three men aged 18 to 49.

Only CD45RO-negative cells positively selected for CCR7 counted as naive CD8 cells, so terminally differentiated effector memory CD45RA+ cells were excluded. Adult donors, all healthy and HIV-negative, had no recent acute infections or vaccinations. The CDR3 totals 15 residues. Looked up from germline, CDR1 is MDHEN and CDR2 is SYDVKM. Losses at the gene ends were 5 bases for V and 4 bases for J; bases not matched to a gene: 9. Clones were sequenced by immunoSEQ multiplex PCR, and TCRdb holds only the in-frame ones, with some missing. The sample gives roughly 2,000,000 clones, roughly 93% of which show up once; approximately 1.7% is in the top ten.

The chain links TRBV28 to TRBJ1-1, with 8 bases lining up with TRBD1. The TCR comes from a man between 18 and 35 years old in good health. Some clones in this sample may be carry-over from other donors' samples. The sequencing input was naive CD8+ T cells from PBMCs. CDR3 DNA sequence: TGTGCCAGCAGTCACGGACAGGGTATCGGCACTGAAGCTTTCTTT. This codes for CASSHGQGIGTEAFF.